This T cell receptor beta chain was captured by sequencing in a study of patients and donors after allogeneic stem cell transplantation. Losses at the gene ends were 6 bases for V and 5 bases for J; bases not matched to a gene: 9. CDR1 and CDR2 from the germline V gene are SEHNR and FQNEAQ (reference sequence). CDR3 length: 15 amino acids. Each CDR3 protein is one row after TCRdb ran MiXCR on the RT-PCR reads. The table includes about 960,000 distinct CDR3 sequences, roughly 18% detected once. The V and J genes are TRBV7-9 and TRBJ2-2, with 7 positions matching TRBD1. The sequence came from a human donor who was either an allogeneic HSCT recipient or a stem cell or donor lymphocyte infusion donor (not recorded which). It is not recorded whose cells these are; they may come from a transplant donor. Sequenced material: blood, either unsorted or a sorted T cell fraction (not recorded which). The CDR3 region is CASRTGEFPTGELFF. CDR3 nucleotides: TGTGCCAGCAGAACAGGGGAGTTTCCAACCGGGGAGCTGTTTTTT.